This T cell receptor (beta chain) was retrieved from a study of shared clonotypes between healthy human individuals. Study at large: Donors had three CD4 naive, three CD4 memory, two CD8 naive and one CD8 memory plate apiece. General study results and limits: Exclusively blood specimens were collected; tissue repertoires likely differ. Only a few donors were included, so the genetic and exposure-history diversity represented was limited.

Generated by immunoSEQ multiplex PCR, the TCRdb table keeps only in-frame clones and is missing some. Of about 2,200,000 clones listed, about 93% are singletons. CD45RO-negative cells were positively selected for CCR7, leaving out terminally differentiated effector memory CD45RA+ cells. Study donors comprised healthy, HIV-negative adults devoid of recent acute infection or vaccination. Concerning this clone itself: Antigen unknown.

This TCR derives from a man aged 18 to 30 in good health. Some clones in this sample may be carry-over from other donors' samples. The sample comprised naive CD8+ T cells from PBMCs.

CDR3 sequence (DNA): TGTGCCAGCAGCCAAGGCGAGTTTAGTTTGGGCAATGAGCAGTTCTTC. It specifies CASSQGEFSLGNEQFF. The chain carries TRBV4-2 and TRBJ2-1, with D unresolved. Germline CDR1 reads LGHNA; CDR2 reads YNFKEQ. The CDR3 has 16 amino acids. Deletions cut 1 base from V and 6 bases from J, with 16 bases between.